This T cell receptor (beta chain) was profiled in a study of blood T cell repertoires in COVID-19. Produced via immunoSEQ multiplex PCR; TCRdb's table is partial and in-frame only. The table lists roughly 15,000 clones, roughly 87% of them singletons, with 15% to 20% in the top ten. The ends were cut back, 6 bases at V and 4 bases at J, with 10 bases in the middle. This CDR3 is 13 amino acids long. The sample consisted of peripheral blood. This TCR was sampled from a human donor with active COVID-19. The donor label of this sample is uncertain. This chain connects TRBV12-3 or TRBV12-4 to TRBJ1-5; no firm D call. The CDR3 region is CASRATGNQPQHF. CDR3 nucleotides: TGTGCCAGCAGAGCCACGGGGAATCAGCCCCAGCATTTT.